These 9 T cell receptor beta chains share one sample of origin, sequenced in a study of regulatory T cells in long-lasting Graves disease. Time point described: newly diagnosed GD, antithyroid drugs for less than 3 months. The TCR library was prepared using RNA isolated from PBMCs. Combining iRepertoire HTBI primers with Arm-PCR of CDR3 regions, the authors built TCR beta libraries. One entry per CDR3 protein results from TCRdb running MiXCR on the multiplex PCR reads. The table has over 500,000 distinct CDR3 sequences, approximately 15% seen once. The same sample was also studied in work on T cells in Graves' hyperthyroidism and ophthalmopathy.

The input for sequencing was peripheral blood mononuclear cells (PBMCs), taken at new diagnosis, from a patient treated with antithyroid drugs. The receptors come from a woman in her 30s with Graves disease.

The chain recombines TRBV27 with TRBJ2-7, with TRBD2 matching 7 bases. The CDR3 extends over 14 amino acids. V was clipped by 5 bases and J by 2 bases; unmatched bases: 6. CDR1 is MNHEY, CDR2 SMNVEV, per germline (reference sequence). CDR3 amino acids: CASSTGLPAYEQYF. The CDR3 region has the DNA TGTGCCAGCAGTACGGGACTACCAGCCTACGAGCAGTACTTC.

The CDR3 DNA is TGTGCCAGCAGCTTCCGCAGAGGGGTTGACTATGGCTACACCTTC. Its protein is CASSFRRGVDYGYTF. The chain uses TRBV7-9 and TRBJ1-2; D may be TRBD1 (5 bases). Trimming cost V 3 bases and J 3 bases, with 14 bases left between them. The CDR3 length is 15 residues. Germline CDR1 is SEHNR and CDR2 is FQNEAQ (reference sequence).

This clonotype came up many times. V is TRBV3-1 and J is TRBJ1-1; unclear D gene. V was shortened by 0 bases and J by 8 bases, with 7 bases between the two germline ends. The germline gives CDR1 LGHDT, CDR2 YNNKEL (reference sequence). The CDR3 spans 12 residues. CDR3 in amino acids: CASSQEVSEAFF. CDR3 coding DNA: TGTGCCAGCAGCCAAGAAGTTTCAGAAGCTTTCTTT.

This clonotype occurred a few times. J is TRBJ2-1 and V is TRBV18; no clear D gene. Looked up from germline, CDR1 is KGHSH and CDR2 is LQKENI. The CDR3 totals 14 residues. V lost 3 bases to trimming and J lost 6 bases, with 12 bases between them. The CDR3 loop reads CASSPSRGVNEQFF. DNA of the CDR3: TGTGCCAGCTCACCGTCTCGTGGGGTCAATGAGCAGTTCTTC.

This chain joins TRBV10-3 and TRBJ2-1; TRBD1 is a possible D gene (5 bases). The CDR3 runs to 11 residues. The V gene lost 10 bases and the J gene lost 14 bases, with 18 bases spanning the gap. Germline V gene lookup returns CDR1 ENHRY and CDR2 SYGVKD. The chain's CDR3 is CANIPGPEKFF. CDR3 sequence (DNA): TGTGCCAACATCCCAGGGCCAGAGAAGTTCTTC.

This clonotype has at least ten counts. The gene calls are TRBV28 and TRBJ2-1; 7 bases are a match to TRBD2. The germline V gene has CDR1 MDHEN and CDR2 SYDVKM. This CDR3 contains 16 residues. Trimming removed 4 bases from V and 6 bases from J; junction bases left unmatched: 12. CDR3 coding DNA: TGTGCCAGCAGTTCAGCGGGACCTAAAAATAGCAATGAGCAGTTCTTC. Encoded protein: CASSSAGPKNSNEQFF.

In its sample, this clonotype was seen a few times. The V and J genes are TRBV19 and TRBJ1-6; perhaps TRBD1 as D (6 bases). CDR1 is LNHDA and CDR2 is SQIVND in the germline V gene (reference sequence). This CDR3 spans 14 amino acids. V lost 6 bases to trimming and J lost 7 bases, with 13 bases between them. The CDR3 nucleotides read TGTGCCAGTAGCGTGACAGGTGGGAATTCACCCCTCCACTTT. Translation: CASSVTGGNSPLHF. Filled out from reference TRBV19 and TRBJ1-6, the complete variable domain reads DGGITQSPKYLFRKEGQNVTLSCEQNLNHDAMYWYRQDPGQGLRLIYYSQIVNDFQKGDIAEGYSVSREKKESFPLTVTSAQKNPTAFYLCASSVTGGNSPLHFGNGTRLTVT.

This clonotype was found many times. The J gene is TRBJ1-5, the V gene TRBV28; perhaps TRBD1 as D (5 bases). V dropped 7 bases and J dropped 5 bases, with 15 bases sitting between them. The CDR3 contains 14 residues. CDR1 is MDHEN, CDR2 SYDVKM, per germline. CDR3 sequence (DNA): TGTGCCAGCACCCAGGGTTTCGGGGATCAGCCCCAGCATTTT. It yields the protein CASTQGFGDQPQHF. The full variable domain, rest sourced from reference TRBV28 and TRBJ1-5, is DVKVTQSSRYLVKRTGEKVFLECVQDMDHENMFWYRQDPGLGLRLIYFSYDVKMKEKGDIPEGYSVSREKKERFSLILESASTNQTSMYLCASTQGFGDQPQHFGDGTRLSIL.

This clonotype was seen repeatedly, ten times or more. The CDR3 sequence: CASSFGLVTDTQYF. CDR3 coding DNA: TGTGCCAGCAGCTTTGGGCTAGTCACAGATACGCAGTATTTT. The chain links TRBV7-2 to TRBJ2-3; D is unclear. Germline CDR1 and CDR2: SGHTA and FQGNSA. The ends were cut back, 3 bases at V and 2 bases at J, with 9 bases in the middle. This CDR3 has 14 residues.